This T cell receptor beta chain was recorded in a study of T-cell reconstitution after alpha-beta-depleted transplantation in children. CDR3 length: 18 amino acids. V lost 11 bases, J lost 7 bases, and 33 bases lay in between. Germline V gene lookup returns CDR1 SNHLY and CDR2 FYNNEI. Unique molecular identifiers were used to barcode this TCRbeta library. TCRdb passed the PCR reads through MiXCR, listing each CDR3 protein once. The data show hundreds of thousands of distinct CDR3 sequences, 15% to 20% seen once. The chain uses TRBV2 and TRBJ2-1; TRBD1 is a possible D gene (5 bases). The TCR comes from a male patient between 2 and 10 years old who had a stem cell transplant for acute lymphoblastic leukemia, so the T cells may come from the graft donor. Sequencing was performed on PBMCs, mostly from graft donor cells, taken 360 days after TCRalphabeta/CD19-depleted stem cell transplant. DNA of the CDR3: TGTGCCGTATTAAAAGAAGGGGTGGAGCTACAATTCCGGAATGAGCAGTTCTTC. It encodes CAVLKEGVELQFRNEQFF.